A selection of T cell receptor beta chains follows, all from one sample in a study of T cells in Graves' hyperthyroidism and ophthalmopathy. Each CDR3 protein gets one entry after TCRdb re-called the multiplex PCR reads with MiXCR. The table lists fewer than 550,000 distinct CDR3 sequences, approximately 24% of them singletons. Sequencing was performed on blood. The receptors originated from a woman aged 25-40 years with Graves' ophthalmopathy. Both conserved end residues are part of each CDR3. The order of the fields is clone size, V gene, D gene, J gene, CDR3 protein, CDR3 DNA. A D gene is named only where the DNA matches it firmly. The size field is filled for only some rows; it gives once, few, many or a size class.

clone size: .
V gene: TRBV10-1
D gene: .
J gene: TRBJ2-5
CDR3 protein: CASSESLGETQYF
CDR3 DNA: TGCGCCAGCAGTGAGTCTTTGGGAGAGACCCAGTACTTC

clone size: many
V gene: TRBV12-3/TRBV12-4
D gene: .
J gene: TRBJ2-5
CDR3 protein: CASGDSGLQETQYF
CDR3 DNA: TGTGCCAGCGGGGATAGCGGACTCCAAGAGACCCAGTACTTC

clone size: many
V gene: TRBV29-1
D gene: TRBD1
J gene: TRBJ2-5
CDR3 protein: CSVDMGQGPQETQYF
CDR3 DNA: TGCAGCGTTGATATGGGACAGGGGCCTCAAGAGACCCAGTACTTC

clone size: few
V gene: TRBV4-1
D gene: TRBD1
J gene: TRBJ1-2
CDR3 protein: CASSLPQGASYGYTF
CDR3 DNA: TGCGCCAGCAGCCTTCCACAGGGGGCCAGTTATGGCTACACCTTC

clone size: .
V gene: TRBV12-3/TRBV12-4
D gene: TRBD1
J gene: TRBJ2-7
CDR3 protein: CASSGQGVREQYF
CDR3 DNA: TGTGCCAGCAGCGGACAGGGAGTTCGGGAGCAGTACTTC

clone size: .
V gene: TRBV12-5
D gene: .
J gene: TRBJ2-7
CDR3 protein: CASGFSTDAPYEQYF
CDR3 DNA: TGTGCTAGTGGTTTTTCGACAGACGCCCCCTACGAGCAGTACTTC

clone size: .
V gene: TRBV20-1
D gene: TRBD2
J gene: TRBJ2-7
CDR3 protein: CSASPRLAGNYEQYF
CDR3 DNA: TGCAGTGCTAGCCCCCGACTAGCGGGGAACTACGAGCAGTACTTC

clone size: many
V gene: TRBV6-1
D gene: TRBD1
J gene: TRBJ1-3
CDR3 protein: CASSRQGPGNTIYF
CDR3 DNA: TGTGCCAGCAGTAGACAGGGCCCTGGAAACACCATATATTTT

clone size: many
V gene: TRBV9
D gene: .
J gene: TRBJ1-2
CDR3 protein: CASSVALANYGYTF
CDR3 DNA: TGTGCCAGCAGCGTAGCTCTAGCTAACTATGGCTACACCTTC

clone size: many
V gene: TRBV6-2/TRBV6-3
D gene: .
J gene: TRBJ2-5
CDR3 protein: CASSYFYF
CDR3 DNA: TGTGCCAGCAGTTACTTTTACTTC

clone size: few
V gene: TRBV7-6
D gene: TRBD1
J gene: TRBJ1-3
CDR3 protein: CASTRGSGQGAGNTIYF
CDR3 DNA: TGTGCCAGCACCCGGGGGAGCGGACAGGGTGCTGGAAACACCATATATTTT

clone size: many
V gene: TRBV7-3
D gene: TRBD1
J gene: TRBJ1-1
CDR3 protein: CASSPTGGSTEAFF
CDR3 DNA: TGTGCCAGCAGCCCCACAGGGGGTAGCACTGAAGCTTTCTTT

clone size: many
V gene: TRBV5-1
D gene: .
J gene: TRBJ2-2
CDR3 protein: CASSWGQNTGELFF
CDR3 DNA: TGCGCCAGCAGCTGGGGACAGAACACCGGGGAGCTGTTTTTT

clone size: many
V gene: TRBV19
D gene: TRBD1
J gene: TRBJ2-7
CDR3 protein: CASSIRDRGNEQYF
CDR3 DNA: TGTGCCAGTAGTATACGGGACAGGGGAAACGAGCAGTACTTC

clone size: many
V gene: TRBV7-6
D gene: TRBD1
J gene: TRBJ1-2
CDR3 protein: CASSGGQGNAYGYTF
CDR3 DNA: TGTGCCAGCAGCGGGGGACAGGGGAATGCCTATGGCTACACCTTC

clone size: .
V gene: TRBV5-1
D gene: TRBD1
J gene: TRBJ2-5
CDR3 protein: CAGSPEGTVGETQYF
CDR3 DNA: TGCGCCGGCAGCCCAGAGGGGACAGTAGGAGAGACCCAGTACTTC

clone size: .
V gene: TRBV6-1
D gene: .
J gene: TRBJ1-5
CDR3 protein: CASNILQGSEQPQHF
CDR3 DNA: TGTGCCAGCAATATCTTACAGGGTAGCGAACAGCCCCAGCATTTT

clone size: many
V gene: TRBV6-1
D gene: .
J gene: TRBJ2-7
CDR3 protein: CASSGSGYEQYF
CDR3 DNA: TGTGCCAGTAGTGGGTCAGGCTACGAGCAGTACTTC

clone size: many
V gene: TRBV18
D gene: .
J gene: TRBJ1-1
CDR3 protein: CASSPQGKGEAFF
CDR3 DNA: TGTGCCAGCTCACCACAGGGGAAGGGTGAAGCTTTCTTT

clone size: .
V gene: TRBV7-6
D gene: TRBD1
J gene: TRBJ2-2
CDR3 protein: CASSLGGTGLLHTGELFF
CDR3 DNA: TGTGCCAGCAGCTTAGGTGGGACAGGGCTCCTGCACACCGGGGAGCTGTTTTTT

clone size: .
V gene: TRBV6-2/TRBV6-3
D gene: .
J gene: TRBJ2-5
CDR3 protein: CASSYEPWRGRETQYF
CDR3 DNA: TGTGCCAGCAGTTACGAGCCCTGGCGGGGCAGGGAGACCCAGTACTTC

clone size: few
V gene: TRBV4-1
D gene: .
J gene: TRBJ1-1
CDR3 protein: CASSQEWLNTEAFF
CDR3 DNA: TGCGCCAGCAGCCAAGAATGGCTGAACACTGAAGCTTTCTTT

clone size: many
V gene: TRBV10-3
D gene: TRBD1
J gene: TRBJ2-7
CDR3 protein: CAISESPGQRTEQYF
CDR3 DNA: TGTGCCATCAGTGAGTCTCCGGGACAGAGAACGGAGCAGTACTTC

clone size: many
V gene: TRBV6-5
D gene: .
J gene: TRBJ2-7
CDR3 protein: CASSYSTNYEQYF
CDR3 DNA: TGTGCCAGCAGTTACTCGACAAACTACGAGCAGTACTTC

clone size: few
V gene: TRBV18
D gene: TRBD1
J gene: TRBJ1-2
CDR3 protein: CASSPSVTGDYGYTF
CDR3 DNA: TGTGCCAGCTCACCCTCGGTGACAGGGGACTATGGCTACACCTTC

clone size: few
V gene: TRBV19
D gene: .
J gene: TRBJ1-1
CDR3 protein: CASSPYYRVSMENTEAFF
CDR3 DNA: TGTGCCAGTAGCCCATATTATAGGGTTTCGATGGAGAACACTGAAGCTTTCTTT

clone size: .
V gene: TRBV7-9
D gene: .
J gene: TRBJ2-4
CDR3 protein: CASNDRGRDIQYF
CDR3 DNA: TGTGCCAGCAACGATAGGGGTCGGGACATTCAGTACTTC

clone size: many
V gene: TRBV9
D gene: .
J gene: TRBJ1-2
CDR3 protein: CASSVLYGYTF
CDR3 DNA: TGTGCCAGCAGCGTATTGTATGGCTACACCTTC

clone size: many
V gene: TRBV6-2/TRBV6-3
D gene: .
J gene: TRBJ1-1
CDR3 protein: CASSYRSSYRTLKMNTEAFF
CDR3 DNA: TGTGCCAGCAGTTACAGGTCGTCTTACAGAACTCTAAAAATGAACACTGAAGCTTTCTTT

clone size: many
V gene: TRBV19
D gene: TRBD1
J gene: TRBJ1-1
CDR3 protein: CASTSGQPNTEAFF
CDR3 DNA: TGTGCCAGTACCTCGGGACAGCCAAACACTGAAGCTTTCTTT

clone size: once
V gene: TRBV28
D gene: .
J gene: TRBJ2-7
CDR3 protein: CASSFWGRVSLEQYF
CDR3 DNA: TGTGCCAGCAGTTTCTGGGGCAGGGTTTCCCTCGAGCAGTACTTC

clone size: few
V gene: TRBV4-1
D gene: .
J gene: TRBJ1-2
CDR3 protein: CASSPLGHPVEGYTF
CDR3 DNA: TGCGCCAGCAGCCCTCTGGGACATCCCGTCGAGGGCTACACCTTC

clone size: .
V gene: TRBV2
D gene: .
J gene: TRBJ1-5
CDR3 protein: CASSEKDGSHSNQPQHF
CDR3 DNA: TGTGCCAGCAGCGAAAAGGACGGATCCCATAGCAATCAGCCCCAGCATTTT

clone size: .
V gene: TRBV28
D gene: .
J gene: TRBJ2-5
CDR3 protein: CASTSGQVSRETQYF
CDR3 DNA: TGTGCCAGTACGAGTGGGCAGGTATCCCGAGAGACCCAGTACTTC

clone size: few
V gene: TRBV15
D gene: TRBD2
J gene: TRBJ2-2
CDR3 protein: CATQGLAGGPNTGELFF
CDR3 DNA: TGTGCCACCCAAGGACTAGCGGGAGGGCCAAACACCGGGGAGCTGTTTTTT

clone size: once
V gene: TRBV2
D gene: TRBD1
J gene: TRBJ2-5
CDR3 protein: CASSEAMKDRGRKETKYF
CDR3 DNA: TGTGCCAGCAGCGAAGCGATGAAAGACAGGGGACGAAAAGAGACCAAGTACTTC

clone size: many
V gene: TRBV28
D gene: TRBD1
J gene: TRBJ1-2
CDR3 protein: CASSSWTGAIANYGYTF
CDR3 DNA: TGTGCCAGCAGTTCCTGGACAGGGGCGATAGCTAACTATGGCTACACCTTC

clone size: once
V gene: TRBV29-1
D gene: TRBD1
J gene: TRBJ1-1
CDR3 protein: CSVVTGGQRVNTEAFF
CDR3 DNA: TGCAGCGTTGTGACAGGGGGCCAGAGGGTGAACACTGAAGCTTTCTTT